This passage covers 9 T cell receptor beta chains from one sample sequenced in a study of response to subunit inactivated influenza vaccine. From the RT-PCR reads, TCRdb called clonotypes with MiXCR, one entry per CDR3 protein. The sample has hundreds of thousands of distinct CDR3 sequences, 11% to 15% seen once; the top ten hold 7.6%. Specimen: PBMCs from blood, collected 14 to 15 days before vaccination. The receptors here all came from a man between 45 and 60 years old who received an inactivated influenza vaccine.

This clonotype was observed at least ten times. The junction differs from germline at one of its ends, possibly a read error. CDR3 amino acids: CASSLGQNYGYTF. The CDR3 bases are TGTGCCAGCAGCTTAGGGCAGAACTATGGCTACACCTTC. This sequence joins TRBV12-3 or TRBV12-4 and TRBJ1-2; no firm D call. The CDR3 length is 13 residues.

This clonotype came up a few times. This chain links TRBV10-3 with TRBJ2-2; 8 nucleotides align to TRBD1. CDR1 is ENHRY and CDR2 is SYGVKD in the germline V gene. The CDR3 consists of 15 residues. The V and J ends lost 5 bases and 4 bases, in that order; junction bases with no gene match: 6. The CDR3, as DNA: TGTGCCATCAGTCCCCAGGGGGCTGGCACCGGGGAGCTGTTTTTT. This translates into CAISPQGAGTGELFF.

The sample holds a few counts of this clonotype. The V call is TRBV6-1, the J call TRBJ2-1; D possibly corresponds to TRBD2 (6 bases). CDR1 and CDR2 (germline): MNHNS, SASEGT. The CDR3 extends over 14 amino acids. V was trimmed by 7 bases and J by 0 bases, leaving 10 bases between them. The CDR3 bases are TGTGCCAGCATGAGGGGAGGCTCCTACAATGAGCAGTTCTTC. It translates to CASMRGGSYNEQFF.

This clonotype has more than one count but fewer than ten. The rearrangement uses TRBV7-9 and TRBJ2-5; D not certain. This CDR3 comprises 12 residues. The V end lost 5 bases, the J end lost 5 bases, and 9 bases lay between the germline ends. CDR1 and CDR2 from the germline V gene are SEHNR and FQNEAQ (reference sequence). The CDR3 region is CASSPNEETQYF. For the CDR3, the DNA is TGTGCCAGCAGCCCTAATGAGGAGACCCAGTACTTC.

This clonotype was found a few times. The chain has TRBV20-1 and TRBJ1-2, with D perhaps TRBD1 (5 bases). V lost 6 bases, J lost 2 bases, and 19 bases lay in between. This CDR3 has 15 residues. Germline V gene lookup returns CDR1 DFQATT and CDR2 SNEGSKA (reference sequence). The DNA of the CDR3 is TGCAGTGCACAGACGCAGGGTGGAAGCAACTATGGCTACACCTTC. The encoded protein is CSAQTQGGSNYGYTF.

Only a few counts were recorded for this clonotype. The J gene is TRBJ2-1, the V gene TRBV10-3; TRBD1 matches at 8 bases. The CDR3 is 13 amino acids. The junction had 6 bases not matched to a gene; V was cut back by 6 bases and J by 8 bases. Germline lookup yields CDR1 ENHRY and CDR2 SYGVKD. The DNA of the CDR3 is TGTGCCATCAGGACAGGGGCGCCGCATGAGCAGTTCTTC. Translation gives CAIRTGAPHEQFF.

This chain connects TRBV20-1 to TRBJ1-1; a weak D match, TRBD1 (5 bases). With 5 bases removed from V and 3 bases from J, the gap between germline ends came to 13 bases. Germline V gene data show CDR1 as DFQATT and CDR2 as SNEGSKA (reference sequence). CDR3 length equals 13 residues. The CDR3 coding sequence is TGCAGTGCTTCAGGGATCGGGGACACTGAAGCTTTCTTT. Amino acids: CSASGIGDTEAFF.

The rearrangement links TRBV20-1 to TRBJ2-1; 14 bases are shared with TRBD2. Germline CDR1 DFQATT, CDR2 SNEGSKA (reference sequence). V was clipped by 0 bases and J by 6 bases; unmatched bases: 13. This CDR3 has 19 residues. CDR3 DNA sequence: TGCAGTGCTAGAGACCGACTAGCGGGAGGGGCCTCCCCTCCCAATGAGCAGTTCTTC. Its translation is CSARDRLAGGASPPNEQFF.

This clonotype was recorded at least ten times. The chain uses TRBV27 and TRBJ1-2, with 8 bases that match TRBD1. Germline CDR1 and CDR2: MNHEY and SMNVEV (reference sequence). The CDR3 is made up of 14 amino acids. Losses at the gene ends were 5 bases for V and 5 bases for J; bases not matched to a gene: 7. Here the CDR3 DNA reads TGTGCCAGCAGTAGGGACAGGCGAACATATGGCTACACCTTC. It is translated as CASSRDRRTYGYTF.